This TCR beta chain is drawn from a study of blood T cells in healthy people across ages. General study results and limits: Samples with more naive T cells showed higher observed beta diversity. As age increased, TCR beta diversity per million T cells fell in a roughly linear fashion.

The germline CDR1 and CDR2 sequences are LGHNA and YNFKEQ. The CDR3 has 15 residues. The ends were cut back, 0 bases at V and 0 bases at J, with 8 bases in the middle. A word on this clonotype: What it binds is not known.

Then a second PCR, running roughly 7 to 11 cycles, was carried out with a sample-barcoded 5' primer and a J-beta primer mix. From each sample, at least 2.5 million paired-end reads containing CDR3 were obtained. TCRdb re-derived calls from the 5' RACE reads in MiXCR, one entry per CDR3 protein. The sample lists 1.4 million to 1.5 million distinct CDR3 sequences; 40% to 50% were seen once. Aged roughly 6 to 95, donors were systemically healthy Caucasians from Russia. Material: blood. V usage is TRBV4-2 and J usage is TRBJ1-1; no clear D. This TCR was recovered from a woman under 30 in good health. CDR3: CASSQDVRVNTEAFF. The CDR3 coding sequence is TGTGCCAGCAGCCAAGACGTGCGGGTGAACACTGAAGCTTTCTTT.